Sequencing of this T cell receptor beta chain was carried out in a study of Tregs in tolerant kidney transplant recipients. Assay: immunoSEQ multiplex PCR; the TCRdb copy retains only in-frame clones and omits some. Of about 240,000 clones in the sample, about 80% were seen once. In germline, CDR1 is MDHEN, CDR2 SYDVKM. With V trimmed by 6 bases and J by 6 bases, 5 bases remained unmatched. CDR3 length: 14 residues. J is TRBJ1-4 and V is TRBV28; 9 bases are a match to TRBD1. The material sequenced was CD4+ T cells from blood. The receptor comes from a human donor in good health. CDR3 loop: CASRETGGDEKLFF. The CDR3 DNA reads as TGTGCCAGCAGGGAGACAGGGGGAGATGAAAAACTGTTTTTT.